This TCR beta chain was sequenced in a study of identical twins. Findings and limits, study-wide: Fewer insertions characterized abundant cord blood beta clonotypes, whereas memory repertoires showed none. The study found weaker excess twin sharing in beta out-of-frame sequences.

CDR1 is SGHAT, CDR2 FQNNGV, per germline. This CDR3 has 16 amino acids. Trimming took 5 bases from V and 10 from J, leaving 24 bases between them. This clonotype has a handful of counts. Antigen specificity is unknown. Template switching created a universal primer site, and the cDNA included unique molecular identifiers. TCRdb reprocessed the 5' RACE reads via MiXCR and lists one record per CDR3 protein. The table shows 300,000 to 400,000 distinct CDR3 sequences, with 12% occurring only once. These same records also appear under a second study, on yellow fever vaccine responses in identical twins.

The sequence was obtained from a woman aged 18-30 years in good health. The chain carries TRBV11-2 and TRBJ2-1; D assignment may be TRBD1 or TRBD2 (5 bases each). Sequencing input: CD8+ T cells sorted from blood. CDR3 sequence (DNA): TGTGCCAGCAGCGCCACCGGGACCTTTATAGATTACGAGCAGTTCTTC. Its protein is CASSATGTFIDYEQFF.